The clone carrying this TCR beta chain was counted between two and nine times. Its antigen is as yet unknown. This entry belongs to a study of Graves' ophthalmopathy and Graves' hyperthyroidism. If patients had other autoimmune diseases, uncontrolled infections, pregnancy or lactation, they were excluded. Thyroid ultrasound, orbital computed tomography, TRAb, serum thyroxine and clinical symptoms formed the basis of diagnosis. Overall study findings and caveats: The model's ophthalmopathy progression predictions had about 69% sensitivity and 72.22% specificity. From stable hyperthyroidism, ophthalmopathy was separated by a 13-signature model with 85% to 90% sensitivity and more than 75% specificity.

TCR beta CDR3 regions were amplified from RNA transcripts. HTBI-primed first-round RT-PCR preceded second-round multiplex PCR. One entry per CDR3 protein, called by TCRdb with MiXCR from the multiplex PCR reads. The sample lists 260,000 or so distinct CDR3 sequences, around 42% occurring once. The length of the CDR3 is 15 residues. Trimming removed 5 bases from V and 1 base from J, with 14 bases in between. This chain uses TRBV12-3 or TRBV12-4 with TRBJ1-1; possible D gene TRBD1, 6 bases. The specimen was peripheral blood. This clonotype originated in an adult man with Graves' ophthalmopathy. CDR3 coding DNA: TGTGCCAGCAGTCTGGCGGGACACCCGAACACTGAAGCTTTCTTT. Translation: CASSLAGHPNTEAFF.